A few counts support the clone carrying this TCR beta chain. TCRbeta library preparation incorporated unique molecular identifiers. TCRdb used MiXCR to reprocess the PCR reads, holding one entry per CDR3 protein. The repertoire holds 500,000 or so distinct CDR3 sequences, with less than 35% as singletons. The data stem from a study of T-cell reconstitution after alpha-beta-depleted transplantation in children. The V and J ends lost 2 bases and 7 bases respectively, with 12 bases between them. The CDR3 covers 15 residues. Germline loops: CDR1 MNHEY, CDR2 SVGAGI. The chain is built from TRBV6-5 and TRBJ1-6; no clear D gene. Sequencing was performed on PBMCs from the stem cell graft donor, taken from the stem cell graft. The origin of this receptor is a human donor who donated a stem cell graft to a child with aplastic anemia. As DNA, the CDR3 is TGTGCCAGCAGTTACGGGGTCTCCGGGAATTCACCCCTCCACTTT. Translation: CASSYGVSGNSPLHF.